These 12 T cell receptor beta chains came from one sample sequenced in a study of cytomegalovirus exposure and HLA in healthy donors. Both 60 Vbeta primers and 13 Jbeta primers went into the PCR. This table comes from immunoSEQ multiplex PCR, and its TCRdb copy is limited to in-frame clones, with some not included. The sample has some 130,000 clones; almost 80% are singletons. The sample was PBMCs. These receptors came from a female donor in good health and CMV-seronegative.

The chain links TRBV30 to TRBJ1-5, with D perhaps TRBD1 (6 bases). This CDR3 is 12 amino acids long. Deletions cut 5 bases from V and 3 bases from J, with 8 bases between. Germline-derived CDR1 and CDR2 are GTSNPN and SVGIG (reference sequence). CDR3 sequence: CAWDRFNQPQHF. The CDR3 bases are TGTGCCTGGGACAGGTTCAATCAGCCCCAGCATTTT.

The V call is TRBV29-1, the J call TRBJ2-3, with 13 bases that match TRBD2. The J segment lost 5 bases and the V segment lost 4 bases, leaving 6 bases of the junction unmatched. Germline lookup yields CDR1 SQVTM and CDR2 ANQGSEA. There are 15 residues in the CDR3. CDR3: CSVGGLAGVGDTQYF. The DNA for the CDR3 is TGCAGCGTTGGTGGACTAGCGGGAGTAGGAGATACGCAGTATTTT.

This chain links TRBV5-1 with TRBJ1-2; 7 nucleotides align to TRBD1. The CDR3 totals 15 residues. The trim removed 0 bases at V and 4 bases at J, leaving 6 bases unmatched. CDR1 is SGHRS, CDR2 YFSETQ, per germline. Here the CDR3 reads CASSLGPSGGYGYTF. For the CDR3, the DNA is TGCGCCAGCAGCTTGGGTCCATCAGGGGGCTATGGCTACACCTTC.

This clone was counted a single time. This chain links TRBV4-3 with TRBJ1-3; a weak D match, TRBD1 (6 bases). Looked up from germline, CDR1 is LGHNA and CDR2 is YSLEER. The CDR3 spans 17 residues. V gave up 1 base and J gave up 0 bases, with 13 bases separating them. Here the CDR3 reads CASSQATRGSSGNTIYF. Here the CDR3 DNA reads TGCGCCAGCAGCCAAGCAACAAGGGGGAGCTCTGGAAACACCATATATTTT.

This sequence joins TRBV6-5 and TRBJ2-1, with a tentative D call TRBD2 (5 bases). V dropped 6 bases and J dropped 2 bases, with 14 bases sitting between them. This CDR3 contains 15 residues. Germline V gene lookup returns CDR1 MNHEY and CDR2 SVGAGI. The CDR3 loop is CASRQTRSPYNEQFF. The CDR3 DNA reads TGTGCCAGCAGACAAACTAGGAGCCCCTACAATGAGCAGTTCTTC.

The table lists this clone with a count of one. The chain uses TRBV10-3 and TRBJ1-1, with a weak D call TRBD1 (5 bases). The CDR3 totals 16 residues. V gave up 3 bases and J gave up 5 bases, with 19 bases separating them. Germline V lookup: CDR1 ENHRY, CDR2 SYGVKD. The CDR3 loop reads CAISDQKKLQETEAFF. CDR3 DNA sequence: TGTGCCATCAGTGACCAGAAGAAATTACAGGAGACTGAAGCTTTCTTT.

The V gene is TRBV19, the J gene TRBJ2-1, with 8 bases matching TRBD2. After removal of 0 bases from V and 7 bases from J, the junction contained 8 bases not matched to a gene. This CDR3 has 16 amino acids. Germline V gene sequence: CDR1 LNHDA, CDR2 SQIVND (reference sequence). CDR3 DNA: TGTGCCAGTAGTATAGAAGGTAGCGGGATGCTGAATGAGCAGTTCTTC. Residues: CASSIEGSGMLNEQFF.

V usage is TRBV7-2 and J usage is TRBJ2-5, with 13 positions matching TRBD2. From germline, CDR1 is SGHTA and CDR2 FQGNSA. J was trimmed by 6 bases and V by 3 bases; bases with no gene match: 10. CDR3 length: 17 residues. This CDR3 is CASSLRELAGGTKTQYF. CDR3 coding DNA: TGTGCCAGCAGCTTGAGGGAACTAGCGGGAGGGACGAAGACCCAGTACTTC.

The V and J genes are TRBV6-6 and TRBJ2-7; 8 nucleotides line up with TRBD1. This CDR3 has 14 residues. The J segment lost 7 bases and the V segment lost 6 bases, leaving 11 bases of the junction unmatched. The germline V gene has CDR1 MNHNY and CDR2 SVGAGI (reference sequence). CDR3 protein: CASSRKDRGSEQYF. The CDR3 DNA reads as TGTGCCAGCAGCCGTAAAGACAGGGGTAGTGAGCAGTACTTC.

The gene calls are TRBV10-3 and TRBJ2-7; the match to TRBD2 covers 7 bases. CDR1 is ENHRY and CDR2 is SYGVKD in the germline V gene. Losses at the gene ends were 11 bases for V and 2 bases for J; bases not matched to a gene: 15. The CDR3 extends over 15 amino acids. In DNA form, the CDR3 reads TGTGCCGCCGGGAGCGCGACGGGAGGAACCTACGAGCAGTACTTC. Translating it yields CAAGSATGGTYEQYF.

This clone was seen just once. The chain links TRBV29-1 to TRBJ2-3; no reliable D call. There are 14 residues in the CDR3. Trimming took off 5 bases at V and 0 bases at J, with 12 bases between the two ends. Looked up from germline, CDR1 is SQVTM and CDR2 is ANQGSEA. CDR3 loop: CSVRKESSTDTQYF. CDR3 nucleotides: TGCAGCGTTCGTAAGGAGTCGAGCACAGATACGCAGTATTTT.

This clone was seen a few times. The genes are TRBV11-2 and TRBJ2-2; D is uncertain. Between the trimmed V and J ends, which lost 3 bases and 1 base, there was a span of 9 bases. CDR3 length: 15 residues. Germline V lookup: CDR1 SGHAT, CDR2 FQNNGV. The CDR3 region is CASSFGSENTGELFF. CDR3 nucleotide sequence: TGTGCCAGCAGCTTTGGTAGTGAGAACACCGGGGAGCTGTTTTTT.